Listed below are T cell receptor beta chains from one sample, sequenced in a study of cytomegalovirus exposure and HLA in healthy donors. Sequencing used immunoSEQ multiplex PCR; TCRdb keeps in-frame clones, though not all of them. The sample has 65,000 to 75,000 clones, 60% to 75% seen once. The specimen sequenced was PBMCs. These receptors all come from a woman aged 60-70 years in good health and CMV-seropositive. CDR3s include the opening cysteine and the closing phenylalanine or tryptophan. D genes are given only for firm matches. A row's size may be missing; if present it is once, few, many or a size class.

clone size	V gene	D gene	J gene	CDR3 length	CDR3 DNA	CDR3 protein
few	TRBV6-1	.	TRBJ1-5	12	TGTGCGGGCGGGGTTAGCAATCAGCCCCAGCATTTT	CAGGVSNQPQHF
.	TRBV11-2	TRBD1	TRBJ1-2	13	TGTGCCAGCAGCTCCGGGACAGGGGACGGCTACACCTTC	CASSSGTGDGYTF
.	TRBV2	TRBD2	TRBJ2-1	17	TGTGCCAGCAGGCCCATGACTAGCGGGGTCTCCTACAATGAGCAGTTCTTC	CASRPMTSGVSYNEQFF
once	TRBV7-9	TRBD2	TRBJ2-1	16	TGTGCCAGCAGCTTAGCGCACGGGGGAGGGTACAATGAGCAGTTCTTC	CASSLAHGGGYNEQFF
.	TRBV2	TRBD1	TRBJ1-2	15	TGTGCCAGCAGTATCCCGGGACAGGGTAGCCATGGCTACACCTTC	CASSIPGQGSHGYTF
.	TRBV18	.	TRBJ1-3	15	TGTGCCAGCTCACGGGAGGGAGCATCTGGAAACACCATATATTTT	CASSREGASGNTIYF
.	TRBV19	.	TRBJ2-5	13	TGTGCCAGTAGTATGCAGGTTGCGGAGACCCAGTACTTC	CASSMQVAETQYF
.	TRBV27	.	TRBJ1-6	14	TGTGCCAGCAGTTTCAGACAGGAATCCTCACCCCTCCACTTT	CASSFRQESSPLHF
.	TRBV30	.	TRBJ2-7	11	TGTGCCTGGAGTGGAGGTTACGAGCAGTACTTC	CAWSGGYEQYF
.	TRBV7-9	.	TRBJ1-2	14	TGTGCCAGCAGCCCCCGGCTTGACAGCTATGGCTACACCTTC	CASSPRLDSYGYTF
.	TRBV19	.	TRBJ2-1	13	TGTGCCAGTAGTAGTGGACAGTACAATGAGCAGTTCTTC	CASSSGQYNEQFF
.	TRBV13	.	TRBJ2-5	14	TGTGCCAGCAGCTTAGGCGGTCGTATAGAGACCCAGTACTTC	CASSLGGRIETQYF
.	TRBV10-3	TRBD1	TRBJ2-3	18	TGTGCCATCAGCCAGGGGGCGACCACCGGGACTAGCACAGATACGCAGTATTTT	CAISQGATTGTSTDTQYF
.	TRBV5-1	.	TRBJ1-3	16	TGCGCCAGCAGCTTGGTGGTGGGCGACTCTGGAAACACCATATATTTT	CASSLVVGDSGNTIYF
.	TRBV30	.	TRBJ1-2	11	TGTGCCTGGAGTGGGGCCGGTGGCTACACCTTC	CAWSGAGGYTF
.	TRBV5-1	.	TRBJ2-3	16	TGCGCCAGCAGCTTGGCCCTACAGTCACTCACAGATACGCAGTATTTT	CASSLALQSLTDTQYF
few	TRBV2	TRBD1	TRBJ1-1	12	TGTGCCAGCAGCCTCGGGACAGTTGGAGCTTTCTTT	CASSLGTVGAFF
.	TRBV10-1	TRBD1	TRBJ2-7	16	TGCGCCAGCAGTGAGTCGGGGACAGGGGGCTTCTACGAGCAGTACTTC	CASSESGTGGFYEQYF
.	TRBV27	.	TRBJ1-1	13	TGTGCCAGCAGCCCCTCGACAGGAACTGAAGCTTTCTTT	CASSPSTGTEAFF
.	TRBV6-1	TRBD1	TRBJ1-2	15	TGTGCCAGCAGTGATTCCGGGACAGGGTTTAGGGGCTACACCTTC	CASSDSGTGFRGYTF
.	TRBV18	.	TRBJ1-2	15	TGTGCCAGCTCACCACAGAGACAGTTCAACTATGGCTACACCTTC	CASSPQRQFNYGYTF
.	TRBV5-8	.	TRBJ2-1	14	TGTGCCAGCAGCTTGGTACTACCTAACAATGAGCAGTTCTTC	CASSLVLPNNEQFF
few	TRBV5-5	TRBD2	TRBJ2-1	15	TGTGCCAGCAGCTCACTAGCGGGAGTTGTGGATGAGCAGTTCTTC	CASSSLAGVVDEQFF
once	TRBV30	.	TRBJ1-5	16	TGTGCCTGGAGCGTTTCTCGGGGACTAAGCAATCAGCCCCAGCATTTT	CAWSVSRGLSNQPQHF
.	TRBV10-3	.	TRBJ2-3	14	TGTGCCATCTCGGCAGGCGGGGACACAGATACGCAGTATTTT	CAISAGGDTDTQYF
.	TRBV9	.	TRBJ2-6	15	TGTGCCAGCAGCATAGGGGGGGCTGGGGCCAACGTCCTGACTTTC	CASSIGGAGANVLTF
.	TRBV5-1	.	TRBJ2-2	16	TGCGCCAGCAGCTTGGCCGAGGCCAGGGGATCCGGGGAGCTGTTTTTT	CASSLAEARGSGELFF
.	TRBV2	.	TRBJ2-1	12	TGTGCCAGCAGAATTACTGCGGGTGAGCAGTTCTTC	CASRITAGEQFF
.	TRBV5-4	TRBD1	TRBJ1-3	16	TGTGCCAGCAGCTTGCAGGGGGCCTTCTCTGGAAACACCATATATTTT	CASSLQGAFSGNTIYF
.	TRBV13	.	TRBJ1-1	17	TGTGCCAGCAGCTTAAAGTCTGGGGGCGGTCCGAACACTGAAGCTTTCTTT	CASSLKSGGGPNTEAFF
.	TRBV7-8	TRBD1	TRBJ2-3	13	TGTGCCGGCTCAGGGGGAAGAACAGATACGCAGTATTTT	CAGSGGRTDTQYF
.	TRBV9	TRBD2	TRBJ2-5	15	TGTGCCAGCAGCGTAGGGCGGGGGGGCCTCGAGACCCAGTACTTC	CASSVGRGGLETQYF
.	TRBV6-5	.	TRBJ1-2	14	TGTGCCAGCAGTTACTCGGGGGGTTTATATGGCTACACCTTC	CASSYSGGLYGYTF
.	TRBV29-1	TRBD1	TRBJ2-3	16	TGCAGCGTCGCAGAATCAGGGGGCGCTGGCACAGATACGCAGTATTTT	CSVAESGGAGTDTQYF
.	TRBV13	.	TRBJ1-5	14	TGTGCCAGCAGCTTAGCCAGGGAGGGTCAGCCCCAGCATTTT	CASSLAREGQPQHF
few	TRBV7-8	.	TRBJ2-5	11	TGTGCCAGCAGCCCTCAAGAGACCCAGTACTTC	CASSPQETQYF
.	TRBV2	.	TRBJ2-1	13	TGTGCCAGCTTACAGGAGACCTACAATGAGCAGTTCTTC	CASLQETYNEQFF
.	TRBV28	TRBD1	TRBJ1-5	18	TGTGCCAGCAGTTTTGTGGGACAGGGGGCCGGTGGCAATCAGCCCCAGCATTTT	CASSFVGQGAGGNQPQHF
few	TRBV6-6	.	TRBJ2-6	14	TGTGCCAGCCTGGAGATGGCGGGGGCCAACGTCCTGACTTTC	CASLEMAGANVLTF
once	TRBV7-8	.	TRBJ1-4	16	TGTGCCAGCAAGACTCTTGGTGGGGCCACTAATGAAAAACTGTTTTTT	CASKTLGGATNEKLFF
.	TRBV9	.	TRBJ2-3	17	TGTGCCAGCAGCGTTAGTCCTTCGGGGCGGAGGGTAGATACGCAGTATTTT	CASSVSPSGRRVDTQYF
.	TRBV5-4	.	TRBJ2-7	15	TGTGCCAGCAGCTTCGGTCAAGGAGGCTTCTACGAGCAGTACTTC	CASSFGQGGFYEQYF
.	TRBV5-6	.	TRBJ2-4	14	TGTGCCAGCAGCTTGGCGGGGACATGGTACATTCAGTACTTC	CASSLAGTWYIQYF
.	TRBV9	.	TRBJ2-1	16	TGTGCCAGCAGCGTAGAGGAGAGACAGTTATACAATGAGCAGTTCTTC	CASSVEERQLYNEQFF
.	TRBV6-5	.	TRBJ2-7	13	TGTGCCAGCAGTTCGGGGGTCTCCTACGAGCAGTACTTC	CASSSGVSYEQYF
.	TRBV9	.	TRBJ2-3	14	TGTGCCAGCAGCGTAGTCCCAGTCACAGATACGCAGTATTTT	CASSVVPVTDTQYF
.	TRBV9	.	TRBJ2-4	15	TGTGCCAGCAGCGAGGGACACGGCGGGGGAAACATTCAGTACTTC	CASSEGHGGGNIQYF
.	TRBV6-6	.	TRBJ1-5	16	TGTGCCAGCAGCCCAGGGGTCTCGGACGGCAATCAGCCCCAGCATTTT	CASSPGVSDGNQPQHF
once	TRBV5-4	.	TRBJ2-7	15	TGTGCCAGCAGCTTGTATTATAGGCAGGGGGGTGAGCAGTACTTC	CASSLYYRQGGEQYF
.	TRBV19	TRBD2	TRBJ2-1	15	TGTGCCAGTAGTATGACTAGCGGGGGGTACAATGAGCAGTTCTTC	CASSMTSGGYNEQFF
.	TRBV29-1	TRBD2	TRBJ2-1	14	TGCAGCGGGACTAGCGGGGACAGCCGGAATGAGCAGTTCTTC	CSGTSGDSRNEQFF
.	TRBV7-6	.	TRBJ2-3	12	TGTGCCAGCAGCTTCAACGGAGATACGCAGTATTTT	CASSFNGDTQYF
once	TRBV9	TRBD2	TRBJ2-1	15	TGTGCCAGCAGCTTGGGACTAGCGGTCAACAATGAGCAGTTCTTC	CASSLGLAVNNEQFF
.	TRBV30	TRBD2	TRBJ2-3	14	TGTGCCTGGAGACTAGCGGCTAGCACAGATACGCAGTATTTT	CAWRLAASTDTQYF
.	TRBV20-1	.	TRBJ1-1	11	TGCAGTGCCACAGGTAACACTGAAGCTTTCTTT	CSATGNTEAFF
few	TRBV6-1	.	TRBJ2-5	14	TGTGCCAGCAATGCGGGGCCGGCGGTAGAGACCCAGTACTTC	CASNAGPAVETQYF